Listed below are T cell receptor beta chains from one sample, sequenced in a study of blood T cell repertoires in COVID-19. Method: immunoSEQ multiplex PCR; TCRdb's copy keeps in-frame clones and lacks some. The sample yields roughly 330,000 clones, more than 70% seen once. What was sequenced was PBMCs or T cells enriched from blood (not recorded which). The receptor source for this set is a woman aged 25 to 39 who had recovered from COVID-19. Each CDR3 is given with its conserved first and last residue. The D gene is left open where the match is weak. Clone size is given for some rows only: seen once, a few or many times, or a class if the clone is expanded.

>TRBD1|TRBV9|.|TRBJ1-4
CASSARGLGEKLFF
TGTGCCAGCAGCGCAAGGGGGCTCGGTGAAAAACTGTTTTTT
>.|TRBV7-9|once|TRBJ1-1
CASSLGRGGNTEAFF
TGTGCCAGCAGCTTAGGGAGAGGGGGGAACACTGAAGCTTTCTTT
>.|TRBV7-2|.|TRBJ2-3
CASSLVVGSTDTQYF
TGTGCCAGCAGTCTAGTAGTCGGTAGCACAGATACGCAGTATTTT
>TRBD1|TRBV6-5|.|TRBJ1-1
CASTEGQGAQTEAFF
TGTGCCAGCACCGAGGGACAGGGGGCGCAAACTGAAGCTTTCTTT
>TRBD1|TRBV29-1|.|TRBJ2-3
CSVRPGQGSTDTQYF
TGCAGCGTCCGCCCCGGACAGGGGAGCACAGATACGCAGTATTTT
>.|TRBV4-1|.|TRBJ2-3
CASSQDFYTQYF
TGCGCCAGCAGCCAGGACTTTTATACGCAGTATTTT
>.|TRBV3-1/TRBV3-2|.|TRBJ2-3
CASSQVGVLPTDTQYF
TGTGCCAGCAGCCAAGTCGGAGTTCTTCCCACAGATACGCAGTATTTT
>.|TRBV5-6|.|TRBJ1-2
CASSLEAGLYIANYGYTF
TGTGCCAGCAGCTTGGAAGCAGGGCTCTACATTGCTAACTATGGCTACACCTTC
>TRBD1|TRBV5-1|.|TRBJ2-1
CASSPGQGRYNEQFF
TGCGCCAGCAGCCCGGGACAGGGGCGGTACAATGAGCAGTTCTTC
>.|TRBV6-5|.|TRBJ2-2
CASSYLASTSTGELFF
TGTGCCAGCAGTTACTTAGCCAGTACGAGCACCGGGGAGCTGTTTTTT
>.|TRBV12-3/TRBV12-4|.|TRBJ1-3
CASSLRNTIYF
TGTGCCAGCAGTTTGAGGAACACCATATATTTT
>.|TRBV20-1|.|TRBJ2-7
CSAPNSYEQYF
TGCAGTGCCCCTAATTCATACGAGCAGTACTTC
>.|TRBV18|.|TRBJ1-1
CASSSGTPMNTEAFF
TGTGCCAGCTCAAGCGGGACACCCATGAACACTGAAGCTTTCTTT
>.|TRBV18|few|TRBJ2-7
CASSATAYEQYF
TGTGCCAGCTCGGCTACAGCCTACGAGCAGTACTTC
>TRBD1|TRBV4-3|.|TRBJ1-1
CASSRQTLGDSEAFF
TGCGCCAGCAGCCGCCAAACCCTCGGGGACAGTGAAGCTTTCTTT
>TRBD2|TRBV5-1|.|TRBJ2-5
CASTTEGRGKETQYF
TGCGCCAGCACCACGGAGGGGCGGGGGAAAGAGACCCAGTACTTC
>.|TRBV5-3|.|TRBJ1-1
CARSLTGHKGRASMNTEAFF
TGTGCCAGAAGCTTGACGGGACACAAGGGTCGGGCTTCTATGAACACTGAAGCTTTCTTT
>.|TRBV7-2|.|TRBJ1-3
CASSLGAGRNTIYF
TGTGCCAGCAGCTTAGGAGCAGGGAGAAACACCATATATTTT
>.|TRBV6-5|once|TRBJ1-1
CASSPAGVGTEAFF
TGTGCCAGCAGTCCCGCGGGGGTGGGAACTGAAGCTTTCTTT
>TRBD1|TRBV7-2|once|TRBJ1-1
CASSPGTGILTEAFF
TGTGCCAGCAGCCCCGGGACAGGGATCTTGACTGAAGCTTTCTTT
>.|TRBV2|once|TRBJ1-2
CASSEAVTYYGYTF
TGTGCCAGCAGTGAAGCGGTGACTTACTATGGCTACACCTTC
>TRBD2|TRBV24-1|.|TRBJ2-3
CATSDSQRGGHFTDTQYF
TGTGCCACCAGTGATTCTCAGCGGGGGGGACACTTCACAGATACGCAGTATTTT
>.|TRBV10-3|.|TRBJ1-1
CASAYRDADTEAFF
TGTGCCAGCGCCTACAGGGACGCGGACACTGAAGCTTTCTTT
>.|TRBV14|many|TRBJ1-1
CASSQAYMRMAEAFF
TGTGCCAGCAGCCAAGCATACATGAGGATGGCTGAAGCTTTCTTT
>TRBD2|TRBV9|.|TRBJ2-2
CASSVGGGGRNTGELFF
TGTGCCAGCAGCGTAGGAGGCGGGGGGCGTAACACCGGGGAGCTGTTTTTT
>TRBD1|TRBV19|.|TRBJ1-3
CASRGPVGNTIYF
TGTGCCTCCAGGGGGCCGGTTGGAAACACCATATATTTT
>TRBD1|TRBV7-9|.|TRBJ2-5
CASSFGGQGEETQYF
TGTGCCAGCAGCTTCGGGGGACAGGGGGAAGAGACCCAGTACTTC
>.|TRBV6-5|.|TRBJ1-2
CASSSSPVGRYGYTF
TGTGCCAGCAGTTCCTCGCCTGTAGGGAGGTACGGCTACACCTTC
>TRBD2|TRBV5-4|.|TRBJ2-4
CASTVRRGAGKNIQYF
TGTGCCAGCACCGTGCGGCGGGGGGCGGGTAAAAACATTCAGTACTTC
>TRBD2|TRBV7-2|.|TRBJ2-3
CASSFQGLAGRDTQYF
TGTGCCAGCAGCTTCCAAGGTCTAGCGGGGAGGGATACGCAGTATTTT
>TRBD1|TRBV5-4|.|TRBJ1-1
CASRPDRAQNTEAFF
TGTGCCAGCAGACCTGACAGGGCTCAGAACACTGAAGCTTTCTTT
>TRBD1|TRBV6-7|.|TRBJ1-5
CASSSGQGENSNQPQHF
TGTGCCAGCAGCTCAGGACAGGGGGAAAATAGCAATCAGCCCCAGCATTTT
>TRBD1|TRBV11-2|.|TRBJ2-4
CASSLDRNRGENIQYF
TGTGCCAGCAGCTTAGATCGGAACAGGGGCGAAAACATTCAGTACTTC
>.|TRBV7-2|once|TRBJ1-2
CASSTRTGKLGGYTF
TGTGCCAGCAGCACGCGGACGGGGAAACTAGGGGGCTACACCTTC
>TRBD1|TRBV24-1|.|TRBJ1-4
CATSALGIDRGGEKLFF
TGTGCCACCAGTGCCTTGGGGATAGACAGGGGTGGTGAAAAACTGTTTTTT
>.|TRBV10-1|.|TRBJ1-2
CASSVPPEWDTSGYTF
TGCGCCAGCAGTGTCCCTCCGGAGTGGGACACGAGCGGCTACACCTTC
>.|TRBV6-5|.|TRBJ1-3
CARSRGSPSGNTIYF
TGTGCCAGATCCCGAGGGAGCCCCTCTGGAAACACCATATATTTT
>.|TRBV15|.|TRBJ1-1
CATSRGGVATEAFF
TGTGCCACCAGCAGAGGCGGCGTAGCCACTGAAGCTTTCTTT
>TRBD1|TRBV7-2|.|TRBJ2-3
CASSLARQGIDTQYF
TGTGCCAGCAGCTTAGCCCGACAGGGCATCGATACGCAGTATTTT
>TRBD1|TRBV29-1|.|TRBJ1-2
CSVSGTGKSNYGYTF
TGCAGCGTCTCCGGGACAGGGAAGTCCAACTATGGCTACACCTTC
>.|TRBV15|.|TRBJ2-1
CATSRTDRSSYNEQFF
TGTGCCACCAGCAGAACCGACAGGAGCTCCTACAATGAGCAGTTCTTC
>TRBD1|TRBV11-2|.|TRBJ1-2
CASSLQTGVGYTF
TGTGCCAGCAGCTTGCAGACAGGGGTTGGCTACACCTTC
>.|TRBV18|.|TRBJ1-2
CASSPAGVANYGYTF
TGTGCCAGCTCACCCGCGGGAGTTGCTAACTATGGCTACACCTTC
>TRBD1|TRBV28|.|TRBJ1-3
CASKRDRGSGNTIYF
TGTGCCAGCAAGAGGGACAGGGGCTCTGGAAACACCATATATTTT
>TRBD1|TRBV7-6|.|TRBJ1-4
CASSYGGTDSEKLFF
TGTGCCAGCAGCTATGGGGGGACAGATAGTGAAAAACTGTTTTTT
>TRBD1|TRBV28|.|TRBJ2-7
CASSLGDRDTYEQYF
TGTGCCAGCAGTTTGGGGGACAGGGACACCTACGAGCAGTACTTC